These T cell receptor beta chains were read from a single sample in a study of T cell clones after liver transplantation. Sequenced by immunoSEQ multiplex PCR; TCRdb stores in-frame clones only, minus some. The repertoire holds approximately 65,000 clones, with 92% as singletons. This specimen consisted of CD4+ T cells from blood, obtained around 25 months after liver transplant. The receptors derive from a human patient who received a liver transplant. Some T cells may be the graft donor's. Both conserved end residues are part of each CDR3. Fields, in order: CDR3 protein, CDR3 DNA, D gene, V gene, clone size, J gene. D genes are given only for firm matches. For some rows the clone size is stated as once, few or many, or as a class when expanded; others skip it.

CDR3 protein: CASSRFGDDEQYF
CDR3 DNA: TGTGCCAGCAGCAGATTCGGGGACGACGAGCAGTACTTC
D gene: -
V gene: TRBV7-9
clone size: -
J gene: TRBJ2-7

CDR3 protein: CASSLSSYNEQFF
CDR3 DNA: TGTGCCAGCAGCTTAAGTAGCTACAATGAGCAGTTCTTC
D gene: -
V gene: TRBV7-2
clone size: -
J gene: TRBJ2-1

CDR3 protein: CASSSASGPQETQYF
CDR3 DNA: TGTGCCAGCAGTTCCGCTAGCGGCCCTCAAGAGACCCAGTACTTC
D gene: TRBD2
V gene: TRBV7-2
clone size: once
J gene: TRBJ2-5

CDR3 protein: CASSLAPSGPFEQYF
CDR3 DNA: TGTGCCAGCAGCTTAGCTCCTAGCGGACCGTTTGAGCAGTACTTC
D gene: TRBD2
V gene: TRBV7-9
clone size: -
J gene: TRBJ2-7

CDR3 protein: CASSPIRDRTYNEQFF
CDR3 DNA: TGTGCCAGCAGTCCAATCCGGGACAGGACCTACAATGAGCAGTTCTTC
D gene: TRBD1
V gene: TRBV28
clone size: -
J gene: TRBJ2-1

CDR3 protein: CASQRPPITDTQYF
CDR3 DNA: TGTGCCAGCCAGCGGCCACCCATCACAGATACGCAGTATTTT
D gene: -
V gene: TRBV2
clone size: -
J gene: TRBJ2-3

CDR3 protein: CASSEIQGATDTQYF
CDR3 DNA: TGTGCCAGCAGTGAAATCCAGGGGGCTACAGATACGCAGTATTTT
D gene: TRBD1
V gene: TRBV2
clone size: few
J gene: TRBJ2-3

CDR3 protein: CASSSGRNEQYF
CDR3 DNA: TGCGCCAGCAGCTCTGGGAGGAACGAGCAGTACTTC
D gene: -
V gene: TRBV5-1
clone size: once
J gene: TRBJ2-7

CDR3 protein: CASSPPGTDTQYF
CDR3 DNA: TGTGCCAGCAGCCCCCCCGGCACAGATACGCAGTATTTT
D gene: -
V gene: TRBV11-2
clone size: -
J gene: TRBJ2-3

CDR3 protein: CASSLEAGYGYTF
CDR3 DNA: TGTGCCAGCAGCTTAGAAGCAGGGTATGGCTACACCTTC
D gene: -
V gene: TRBV7-3
clone size: few
J gene: TRBJ1-2

CDR3 protein: CASSPPSGSYEQYF
CDR3 DNA: TGTGCCAGCAGCCCCCCTAGCGGCTCCTACGAGCAGTACTTC
D gene: TRBD2
V gene: TRBV7-2
clone size: -
J gene: TRBJ2-7

CDR3 protein: CASSVAGVQPQHF
CDR3 DNA: TGTGCCAGCAGCGTAGCCGGGGTTCAGCCCCAGCATTTT
D gene: -
V gene: TRBV9
clone size: -
J gene: TRBJ1-5

CDR3 protein: CASSVGGGGNTEAFF
CDR3 DNA: TGTGCCAGCAGCGTAGGAGGAGGGGGGAACACTGAAGCTTTCTTT
D gene: -
V gene: TRBV9
clone size: -
J gene: TRBJ1-1

CDR3 protein: CASRLTGGDEQFF
CDR3 DNA: TGTGCCAGCAGACTTACAGGGGGCGATGAGCAGTTCTTC
D gene: TRBD1
V gene: TRBV5-5
clone size: -
J gene: TRBJ2-1

CDR3 protein: CASSPPRGGRETQYF
CDR3 DNA: TGTGCCAGCTCACCACCTCGGGGAGGCCGGGAGACCCAGTACTTC
D gene: -
V gene: TRBV18
clone size: -
J gene: TRBJ2-5

CDR3 protein: CASSLETGRSDTQYF
CDR3 DNA: TGCGCCAGCAGCTTAGAGACAGGGAGGTCAGATACGCAGTATTTT
D gene: -
V gene: TRBV5-1
clone size: -
J gene: TRBJ2-3

CDR3 protein: CASSLNQGAGNTIYF
CDR3 DNA: TGCGCCAGCAGCTTGAACCAGGGTGCTGGAAACACCATATATTTT
D gene: -
V gene: TRBV5-1
clone size: -
J gene: TRBJ1-3

CDR3 protein: CASSKGVAEAFF
CDR3 DNA: TGTGCCAGCAGCAAGGGGGTCGCTGAAGCTTTCTTT
D gene: -
V gene: TRBV11-2
clone size: few
J gene: TRBJ1-1

CDR3 protein: CASSLRRLAAYNEQFF
CDR3 DNA: TGTGCCAGCAGCTTGCGGCGGCTAGCGGCCTACAATGAGCAGTTCTTC
D gene: TRBD2
V gene: TRBV11-3
clone size: -
J gene: TRBJ2-1

CDR3 protein: CASSLRVSSGNTIYF
CDR3 DNA: TGTGCCAGCAGTTTGCGAGTTAGCTCTGGAAACACCATATATTTT
D gene: -
V gene: TRBV28
clone size: -
J gene: TRBJ1-3

CDR3 protein: CSVNVGVSEKLFF
CDR3 DNA: TGCAGCGTAAACGTAGGGGTAAGCGAAAAACTGTTTTTT
D gene: -
V gene: TRBV29-1
clone size: -
J gene: TRBJ1-4

CDR3 protein: CASSGLADNEQFF
CDR3 DNA: TGTGCCAGCAGCGGACTAGCGGACAATGAGCAGTTCTTC
D gene: TRBD2
V gene: TRBV7-2
clone size: -
J gene: TRBJ2-1

CDR3 protein: CASRGGRGQYEQYF
CDR3 DNA: TGTGCCAGCAGGGGGGGCAGGGGGCAATACGAGCAGTACTTC
D gene: TRBD1
V gene: TRBV2
clone size: -
J gene: TRBJ2-7

CDR3 protein: CASSLGLAGENIQYF
CDR3 DNA: TGCGCCAGCAGTTTGGGACTAGCGGGAGAAAACATTCAGTACTTC
D gene: TRBD2
V gene: TRBV10-2
clone size: -
J gene: TRBJ2-4

CDR3 protein: CAWNDRANSGNTIYF
CDR3 DNA: TGTGCCTGGAACGATCGGGCGAACTCTGGAAACACCATATATTTT
D gene: -
V gene: TRBV30
clone size: -
J gene: TRBJ1-3

CDR3 protein: CASSSFDGSLGEQYF
CDR3 DNA: TGCGCCAGCAGCTCCTTTGACGGGTCCCTCGGCGAGCAGTACTTC
D gene: -
V gene: TRBV5-1
clone size: -
J gene: TRBJ2-7

CDR3 protein: CATPLASSEGDTQYF
CDR3 DNA: TGTGCCACACCTTTAGCGTCCAGCGAGGGTGATACGCAGTATTTT
D gene: -
V gene: TRBV6-1
clone size: -
J gene: TRBJ2-3

CDR3 protein: CASSLRQILNTEAFF
CDR3 DNA: TGCGCCAGCAGCCTCCGACAGATCCTGAACACTGAAGCTTTCTTT
D gene: -
V gene: TRBV4-1
clone size: -
J gene: TRBJ1-1

CDR3 protein: CASSSGLREKLFF
CDR3 DNA: TGTGCCAGCAGCTCCGGCCTCCGCGAAAAACTGTTTTTT
D gene: -
V gene: TRBV11-3
clone size: once
J gene: TRBJ1-4

CDR3 protein: CASSQVGGSGNQPQHF
CDR3 DNA: TGTGCCAGCAGCCAAGTAGGGGGTTCGGGCAATCAGCCCCAGCATTTT
D gene: -
V gene: TRBV4-2
clone size: -
J gene: TRBJ1-5

CDR3 protein: CASSFLADTQYF
CDR3 DNA: TGTGCCAGCAGCTTTCTTGCAGATACGCAGTATTTT
D gene: -
V gene: TRBV7-2
clone size: -
J gene: TRBJ2-3

CDR3 protein: CASSQTGTALEKLFF
CDR3 DNA: TGTGCCAGCAGCCAAACCGGGACAGCCCTTGAAAAACTGTTTTTT
D gene: TRBD1
V gene: TRBV4-2
clone size: -
J gene: TRBJ1-4

CDR3 protein: CASSAWRGTKETQYF
CDR3 DNA: TGTGCCAGCAGCGCCTGGAGAGGCACCAAAGAGACCCAGTACTTC
D gene: -
V gene: TRBV9
clone size: -
J gene: TRBJ2-5

CDR3 protein: CASRRGLYSTDTQYF
CDR3 DNA: TGTGCCAGCAGGCGAGGACTATATAGCACAGATACGCAGTATTTT
D gene: -
V gene: TRBV6-6
clone size: -
J gene: TRBJ2-3

CDR3 protein: CASSLGGGTGYTEAFF
CDR3 DNA: TGTGCCAGCAGCTTAGGGGGTGGGACAGGCTACACTGAAGCTTTCTTT
D gene: TRBD1
V gene: TRBV7-6
clone size: -
J gene: TRBJ1-1

CDR3 protein: CASSVSGAVPLTDTQYF
CDR3 DNA: TGTGCCAGCAGCGTCTCCGGGGCCGTACCCCTGACAGATACGCAGTATTTT
D gene: -
V gene: TRBV9
clone size: -
J gene: TRBJ2-3

CDR3 protein: CASSPGTSGNTGELFF
CDR3 DNA: TGTGCCAGCAGCCCTGGGACTAGCGGAAACACCGGGGAGCTGTTTTTT
D gene: TRBD2
V gene: TRBV5-4
clone size: -
J gene: TRBJ2-2

CDR3 protein: CAWTPRPTNEKLFF
CDR3 DNA: TGTGCCTGGACCCCGAGGCCGACTAATGAAAAACTGTTTTTT
D gene: -
V gene: TRBV30
clone size: -
J gene: TRBJ1-4

CDR3 protein: CASSYPSRSYEQYF
CDR3 DNA: TGTGCCAGCAGCTACCCGAGCAGAAGCTACGAGCAGTACTTC
D gene: -
V gene: TRBV28
clone size: -
J gene: TRBJ2-7

CDR3 protein: CASSAGPALAAGELFF
CDR3 DNA: TGTGCCAGCAGCGCCGGACCGGCACTAGCAGCCGGGGAGCTGTTTTTT
D gene: -
V gene: TRBV9
clone size: -
J gene: TRBJ2-2

CDR3 protein: CASSLGQGAGEQYF
CDR3 DNA: TGTGCCAGCAGCTTAGGGCAGGGGGCCGGCGAGCAGTACTTC
D gene: TRBD1
V gene: TRBV11-3
clone size: -
J gene: TRBJ2-7

CDR3 protein: CATSTNLYTQYF
CDR3 DNA: TGTGCCACCAGCACAAACTTGTATACGCAGTATTTT
D gene: -
V gene: TRBV15
clone size: -
J gene: TRBJ2-3

CDR3 protein: CASSLRAGSDYEQYF
CDR3 DNA: TGCGCCAGCAGCTTGAGGGCGGGGTCTGACTACGAGCAGTACTTC
D gene: -
V gene: TRBV5-1
clone size: -
J gene: TRBJ2-7

CDR3 protein: CASIKDNRAYEQYF
CDR3 DNA: TGTGCCAGCATAAAGGACAACAGAGCCTACGAGCAGTACTTC
D gene: -
V gene: TRBV2
clone size: -
J gene: TRBJ2-7

CDR3 protein: CASTGQGEGELFF
CDR3 DNA: TGTGCCAGCACCGGACAGGGCGAGGGGGAGCTGTTTTTT
D gene: TRBD1
V gene: TRBV6-5
clone size: -
J gene: TRBJ2-2

CDR3 protein: CASSYLGTGGTGELFF
CDR3 DNA: TGTGCCAGCAGTTACTTAGGGACAGGGGGCACCGGGGAGCTGTTTTTT
D gene: TRBD1
V gene: TRBV6-6
clone size: -
J gene: TRBJ2-2

CDR3 protein: CASSLDGSMNTQYF
CDR3 DNA: TGCGCCAGCAGCTTGGACGGGAGTATGAATACGCAGTATTTT
D gene: -
V gene: TRBV5-1
clone size: -
J gene: TRBJ2-3

CDR3 protein: CASSPRRGQEEETQYF
CDR3 DNA: TGCGCCAGCAGCCCCCGAAGAGGGCAGGAGGAAGAGACCCAGTACTTC
D gene: -
V gene: TRBV5-1
clone size: -
J gene: TRBJ2-5

CDR3 protein: CASSIGAGGPEQYF
CDR3 DNA: TGTGCCAGTAGTATAGGGGCAGGGGGACCCGAGCAGTACTTC
D gene: TRBD1
V gene: TRBV19
clone size: -
J gene: TRBJ2-7

CDR3 protein: CASSQDNAVSGNTIYF
CDR3 DNA: TGCGCCAGCAGCCAAGATAATGCCGTCTCTGGAAACACCATATATTTT
D gene: -
V gene: TRBV4-3
clone size: once
J gene: TRBJ1-3

CDR3 protein: CASTMRQGAGELFF
CDR3 DNA: TGTGCCAGTACCATGCGACAGGGGGCCGGGGAGCTGTTTTTT
D gene: TRBD1
V gene: TRBV19
clone size: -
J gene: TRBJ2-2